This TCR beta chain is from a study of blood T cell repertoires in COVID-19. Study context: Sources were T cells, B-cell-depleted T cells, or PBMCs; the material itself was cDNA or gDNA.

In Seattle, patients joined the study during active infection and were tracked longitudinally. Authors' methods: Estimation of nucleated cell counts relied on the amplification of reference gene primers. Produced via immunoSEQ multiplex PCR; TCRdb's table is partial and in-frame only. V, J and clone size are those of that table, while D and trimming were read from the DNA. The table has fewer than 200,000 clones, 70% to 90% seen once. This clone is a singleton in its sample. Sequences were obtained from peripheral blood. The clonotype comes from a woman in her sixties or seventies with COVID-19, enrolled during active disease.

The CDR3 nucleotides are TGCGCCAGCAGTTCAGGACGGGGGGCAGATACGCAGTATTTT. This codes for CASSSGRGADTQYF. The V gene is TRBV5-1, the J gene TRBJ2-3, with 7 bases that match TRBD2. This CDR3 spans 14 amino acids. V shed 5 bases and J 4 bases; nucleotides not matched to a gene: 7. Per germline, CDR1 SGHRS and CDR2 YFSETQ.